Shown below are 21 T cell receptor beta chains from a single sample sequenced in a study of T-cell reconstitution after alpha-beta-depleted transplantation in children. TCRbeta library construction was performed incorporating unique molecular identifiers. TCRdb called the PCR reads again in MiXCR, with one record for every CDR3 protein. This table holds around 700,000 distinct CDR3 sequences, roughly 14% found once. Here the sequenced sample was PBMCs, taken before TCRalphabeta/CD19-depleted stem cell transplant. The source is a girl aged 2-10 years with congenital amegakaryocytic thrombocytopenia, due to receive a stem cell transplant.

This clonotype was seen repeatedly, ten times or more. The chain employs TRBV5-1 and TRBJ2-3; D may be TRBD2 (6 bases). Germline values: CDR1 SGHRS, CDR2 YFSETQ. This CDR3 contains 16 residues. Trimming pared 1 base from V and 4 bases from J, leaving 16 bases between. The CDR3 DNA follows: TGCGCCAGCAGCTTGCTCCCGGACTATAGCGCAGATACGCAGTATTTT. Translating gives CASSLLPDYSADTQYF.

This clonotype was counted at least ten times. The rearrangement links TRBV20-1 to TRBJ2-4; D gene uncertain. V dropped 6 bases and J dropped 0 bases, with 15 bases sitting between them. Per the germline V gene, CDR1 is DFQATT and CDR2 is SNEGSKA (reference sequence). The CDR3 extends over 15 amino acids. The CDR3 reads CSAPTSRLAKNIQYF. The CDR3 nucleotides read TGCAGTGCCCCCACAAGTAGGCTAGCCAAAAACATTCAGTACTTC.

This clonotype showed up just a few times. V gene TRBV6-1 combines with J gene TRBJ1-2; 7 nucleotides align to TRBD1. CDR1 and CDR2 (germline): MNHNS, SASEGT. After removal of 7 bases from V and 6 bases from J, the junction contained 8 bases not matched to a gene. The CDR3 spans 13 residues. Here the CDR3 reads CASKGHRGNGYTF. In DNA, the CDR3 is TGTGCCAGCAAGGGCCACAGGGGCAATGGCTACACCTTC.

This clonotype has ten or more counts. The rearrangement links TRBV3-1 to TRBJ2-6; D ambiguous. Trimming took off 0 bases at V and 3 bases at J, with 3 bases between the two ends. Germline V gene lookup returns CDR1 LGHDT and CDR2 YNNKEL (reference sequence). This CDR3 contains 14 residues. The CDR3: CASSQEYGANVLTF. The CDR3 DNA sequence: TGTGCCAGCAGCCAAGAGTATGGGGCCAACGTCCTGACTTTC.

This clonotype has a handful of counts. CDR3 nucleotide sequence: TGCGCCAGCAGCTTGGCCCAGAGGGTTGGGGGCAATGAGCAGTTCTTC. Translating it yields CASSLAQRVGGNEQFF. This chain links TRBV5-1 with TRBJ2-1; D assignment may be TRBD1 or TRBD2 (5 bases each). This CDR3 region has 16 residues. CDR1 SGHRS and CDR2 YFSETQ come from the germline V gene. Between the trimmed V and J ends, which lost 0 bases and 6 bases, there was a span of 16 bases.

This clonotype came up many times. This rearrangement joins TRBV27 to TRBJ2-1, with D tentatively TRBD2 (6 bases). Germline V gene lookup returns CDR1 MNHEY and CDR2 SMNVEV (reference sequence). Trimming left V 6 bases short and J 12 bases short, with 21 bases between. The CDR3 is 14 residues long. The CDR3 DNA sequence: TGTGCCAGCAGCGACGGGACTGGCCCCCTCGGGCAGTTCTTC. It translates to CASSDGTGPLGQFF.

This clonotype has just a few counts. The J gene is TRBJ2-4, the V gene TRBV11-1, with TRBD2 as a possible D gene (5 bases). The CDR3 contains 19 residues. V was pared by 4 bases and J by 4 bases, with 26 bases between. CDR1 SGHAT and CDR2 FQDESV come from the germline V gene (reference sequence). CDR3 nucleotide sequence: TGTGCCAGCAGCTCTAGCCCCGGATTACCCGACCCTCAAAAAAACATTCAGTACTTC. Its translation is CASSSSPGLPDPQKNIQYF.

This clonotype showed up many times. The chain recombines TRBV20-1 with TRBJ2-3, with D perhaps matching TRBD1 (5 bases). Germline V gene lookup returns CDR1 DFQATT and CDR2 SNEGSKA (reference sequence). The CDR3 extends over 12 amino acids. Trimming shortened V by 5 bases and J by 0 bases, and 6 bases separated the two germline ends. CDR3 in DNA: TGCAGTGCTCAGGGTAGCACAGATACGCAGTATTTT. It specifies CSAQGSTDTQYF.

This clonotype was detected a few times. This chain connects TRBV5-6 to TRBJ2-2, with TRBD2 identical over 13 bases. V trimming: 4 bases; J trimming: 6 bases; junction bases outside the gene matches: 6. The CDR3 has 16 residues. Germline lookup yields CDR1 SGHDT and CDR2 YYEEEE. The CDR3 DNA sequence: TGTGCCAGCAGCCCCGGACTAGCGGGGGATCCCGGGGAGCTGTTTTTT. Amino acids: CASSPGLAGDPGELFF.

This clonotype was seen more than once but under ten times. The chain employs TRBV6-1 and TRBJ2-3; 10 nucleotides match TRBD2. V was pared by 5 bases and J by 6 bases, with 11 bases of the junction left unmatched. The length of the CDR3 is 16 residues. Germline CDR1 reads MNHNS; CDR2 reads SASEGT. The CDR3 DNA follows: TGTGCCAGCAGTAGAGGGACTAGCGAGCTTGGGGATACGCAGTATTTT. Protein: CASSRGTSELGDTQYF.

This clonotype was found many times. V is TRBV20-1 and J is TRBJ2-3; 9 bases align to TRBD2. This CDR3 has 15 residues. After removal of 4 bases from V and 2 bases from J, the junction contained 7 bases not matched to a gene. Germline values: CDR1 DFQATT, CDR2 SNEGSKA (reference sequence). CDR3 region: CSATASGTTTDTQYF. The DNA of the CDR3 is TGCAGTGCTACCGCTAGCGGGACTACCACAGATACGCAGTATTTT.

This clonotype has a count of ten or more. V and J are TRBV5-1 and TRBJ2-3; 8 bases align to TRBD2. Germline-derived CDR1 and CDR2 are SGHRS and YFSETQ. This CDR3 region has 14 residues. Trimming cost V 5 bases and J 5 bases; bases outside gene matches: 7. The CDR3 nucleotides read TGCGCCAGCAGACCACCGGGACTAGTAGATACGCAGTATTTT. This gives the protein CASRPPGLVDTQYF.

Notes on this clonotype: A read error may be the cause here, since a much bigger clone is one base away. The chain uses TRBV25-1 and TRBJ1-2; 7 positions match TRBD1. The CDR3 is made up of 15 amino acids. The germline V gene has CDR1 MGHDK and CDR2 SYGVNS. The CDR3: CASTIAGTEADGYAF. The CDR3 coding sequence is TGTGCCAGCACGATCGCCGGGACAGAGGCCGATGGCTACGCCTTC.

The rearrangement links TRBV24-1 to TRBJ2-1; TRBD2 matches at 13 bases. This CDR3 region has 18 residues. The V gene end was trimmed by 4 bases and the J gene end by 0 bases; junction bases not matched to a gene: 5. Germline lookup yields CDR1 KGHDR and CDR2 SFDVKD. Here the CDR3 reads CATSDRGLAGDSYNEQFF. The DNA for the CDR3 is TGTGCCACCAGTGACCGAGGACTAGCGGGAGACTCCTACAATGAGCAGTTCTTC.

The CDR3 nucleotides read TGTGCCAGCAGTGATTTCGGCAGGAACACCGGGGAGCTGTTTTTT. This encodes CASSDFGRNTGELFF. The chain links TRBV25-1 to TRBJ2-2, with unresolved D. V gave up 3 bases and J gave up 1 base, with 9 bases separating them. The V gene's germline CDR1 is MGHDK and CDR2 SYGVNS. There are 15 residues in the CDR3.

There are many counts of this clonotype. The V gene is TRBV5-1, the J gene TRBJ2-3, with D perhaps given as TRBD1 or TRBD2 (5 bases each). The germline V gene encodes CDR1 SGHRS and CDR2 YFSETQ. Trimming took off 6 bases at V and 2 bases at J, with 10 bases between the two ends. The CDR3 extends over 13 amino acids. CDR3 sequence: CASKKGTTDTQYF. The CDR3 DNA sequence: TGCGCCAGCAAAAAGGGGACCACAGATACGCAGTATTTT.

The chain couples TRBV3-1 to TRBJ2-1; weak D call: TRBD1 (5 bases). Between the trimmed V and J ends, which lost 0 bases and 6 bases, there was a span of 18 bases. CDR1 and CDR2 (germline): LGHDT, YNNKEL (reference sequence). This CDR3 contains 17 residues. DNA for the CDR3: TGTGCCAGCAGCCAAGACCTAGGGGCGATGGTATTCAATGAGCAGTTCTTC. Amino acids: CASSQDLGAMVFNEQFF.

This clonotype was observed at least ten times. The CDR3 protein is CSAVRSSYNEQFF. The DNA of the CDR3 is TGCAGTGCTGTTAGGAGCTCCTACAATGAGCAGTTCTTC. This chain links TRBV20-1 with TRBJ2-1; D gene ambiguous. This CDR3 has 13 residues. V lost 5 bases and J lost 0, with 8 bases in between. Germline V CDR1 and CDR2: DFQATT, SNEGSKA (reference sequence).

The chain employs TRBV28 and TRBJ2-7, with 10 nucleotides matching TRBD1. Losses at the gene ends were 3 bases for V and 9 bases for J; bases not matched to a gene: 8. Looked up from germline, CDR1 is MDHEN and CDR2 is SYDVKM. This CDR3 comprises 14 residues. The CDR3 here is CASSLAGQGLAQYF. As DNA, the CDR3 is TGTGCCAGCAGTTTGGCGGGACAGGGGCTCGCGCAGTACTTC.

Notes on this clonotype: The junction differs from germline at one of its ends, possibly a read error. The chain is built from TRBV5-1 and TRBJ2-1; 10 bases fit TRBD2. From germline, CDR1 is SGHRS and CDR2 YFSETQ. The CDR3 is made up of 15 amino acids. The CDR3 DNA sequence: TGCGCCAGCAGCTTGGTAGTAGCGGGAGGAGGTGAGCCGTTCTTC. Translated, it gives CASSLVVAGGGEPFF. The full variable domain, completed using reference TRBV5-1 and TRBJ2-1, is KAGVTQTPRYLIKTRGQQVTLSCSPISGHRSVSWYQQTPGQGLQFLFEYFSETQRNKGNFPGRFSGRQFSNSRSEMNVSTLELGDSALYLCASSLVVAGGGEPFFGPGTRLTVL.

A few counts support this clonotype. V and J are TRBV7-8 and TRBJ1-5; the D is unclear. CDR1 is SGHVS and CDR2 is FQNEAQ in the germline V gene. Trimming removed 5 bases from V and 0 bases from J, with 11 bases in between. The CDR3 runs to 15 residues. In DNA, the CDR3 is TGTGCCAGCAGCCCCTCTATTTTTAGCAATCAGCCCCAGCATTTT. Amino acids: CASSPSIFSNQPQHF. The full variable domain, its missing parts supplied by reference TRBV7-8 and TRBJ1-5, is GAGVSQSPRYKVAKRGQDVALRCDPISGHVSLFWYQQALGQGPEFLTYFQNEAQLDKSGLPSDRFFAERPEGSVSTLKIQRTQQEDSAVYLCASSPSIFSNQPQHFGDGTRLSIL.